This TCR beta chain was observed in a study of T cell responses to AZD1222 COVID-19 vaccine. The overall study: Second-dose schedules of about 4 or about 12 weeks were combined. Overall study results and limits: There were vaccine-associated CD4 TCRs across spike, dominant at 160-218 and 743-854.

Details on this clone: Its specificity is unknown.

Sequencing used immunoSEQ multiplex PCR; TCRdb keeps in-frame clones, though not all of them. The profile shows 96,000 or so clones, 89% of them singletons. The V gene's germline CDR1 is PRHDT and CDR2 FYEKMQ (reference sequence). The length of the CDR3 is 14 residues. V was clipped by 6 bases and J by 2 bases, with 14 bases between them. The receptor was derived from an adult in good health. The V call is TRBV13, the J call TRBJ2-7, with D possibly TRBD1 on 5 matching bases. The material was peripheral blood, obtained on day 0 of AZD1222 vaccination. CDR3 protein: CASSPSRVPYEQYF. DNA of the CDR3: TGTGCCAGCAGTCCGAGCAGGGTCCCCTACGAGCAGTACTTC.